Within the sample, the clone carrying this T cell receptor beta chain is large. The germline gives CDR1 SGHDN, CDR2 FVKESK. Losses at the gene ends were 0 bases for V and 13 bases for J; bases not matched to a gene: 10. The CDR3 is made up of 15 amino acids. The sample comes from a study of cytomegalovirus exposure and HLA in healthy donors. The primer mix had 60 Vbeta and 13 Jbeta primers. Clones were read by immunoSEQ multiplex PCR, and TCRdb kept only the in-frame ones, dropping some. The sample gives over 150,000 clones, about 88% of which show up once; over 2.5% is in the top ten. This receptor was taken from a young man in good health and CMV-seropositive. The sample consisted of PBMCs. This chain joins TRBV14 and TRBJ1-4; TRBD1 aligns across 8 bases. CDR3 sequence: CASSQEGQVPWGLFF. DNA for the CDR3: TGTGCCAGCAGCCAAGAGGGACAGGTCCCCTGGGGACTGTTTTTT.